This entry lists 20 T cell receptor beta chains sequenced from one sample in a study of blood T cell repertoires in COVID-19. Assay: immunoSEQ multiplex PCR; the TCRdb copy retains only in-frame clones and omits some. The sample carries 200,000 to 250,000 clones, approximately 90% recorded once. The sample was PBMCs or T cells enriched from blood (not recorded which). The receptors were sampled from a man younger than 45 who had recovered from COVID-19.

This clone was found once. V usage is TRBV2 and J usage is TRBJ1-2; 11 bases fit TRBD1. The V and J ends lost 2 bases and 5 bases, in that order; junction bases with no gene match: 13. The CDR3 covers 18 residues. Germline V gene data show CDR1 as SNHLY and CDR2 as FYNNEI. The CDR3 DNA sequence: TGTGCCAGCAGTGAAATTGGGGGGACAGGGGGATTCTATTATGGCTACACCTTC. Protein: CASSEIGGTGGFYYGYTF. The whole variable domain, filled in from reference TRBV2 and TRBJ1-2, reads EPEVTQTPSHQVTQMGQEVILRCVPISNHLYFYWYRQILGQKVEFLVSFYNNEISEKSEIFDDQFSVERPDGSNFTLKIRSTKLEDSAMYFCASSEIGGTGGFYYGYTFGSGTRLTVV.

The chain has TRBV28 and TRBJ1-2; 12 nucleotides line up with TRBD1. The germline V gene encodes CDR1 MDHEN and CDR2 SYDVKM. The CDR3 has 19 amino acids. V lost 4 bases, J lost 0 bases, and 12 bases stayed unmatched. The CDR3 nucleotides read TGTGCCAGCAGTTCCTATGGGACAGGGGGCGACGTTTCTAACTATGGCTACACCTTC. This gives the protein CASSSYGTGGDVSNYGYTF.

The rearrangement uses TRBV4-3 and TRBJ1-2; weak D call: TRBD1 (5 bases). CDR1 and CDR2 from the germline V gene are LGHNA and YSLEER. This CDR3 is 14 amino acids long. V dropped 0 bases and J dropped 3 bases, with 8 bases sitting between them. In DNA form, the CDR3 reads TGCGCCAGCAGCCAAGAGATAGGGGACTATGGCTACACCTTC. Protein product: CASSQEIGDYGYTF.

This chain uses TRBV15 with TRBJ1-1, with TRBD1 matching 8 bases. The CDR3 contains 14 residues. Germline values: CDR1 LNHNV, CDR2 YYDKDF (reference sequence). V was clipped by 8 bases and J by 4 bases; unmatched bases: 9. The CDR3 DNA follows: TGTGCCACCGACAGGGGAAGATCGGGCACTGAAGCTTTCTTT. As protein: CATDRGRSGTEAFF.

V gene TRBV24-1 combines with J gene TRBJ2-1; 7 bases match TRBD1. Trimming took 2 bases from V and 0 from J; bases not matched to a gene: 3. This CDR3 comprises 16 residues. Germline V lookup: CDR1 KGHDR, CDR2 SFDVKD. CDR3 sequence (DNA): TGTGCCACCAGTGATTCGGGACAGAGCTCCTACAATGAGCAGTTCTTC. Its protein is CATSDSGQSSYNEQFF.

Only one count was recorded for this clone. This CDR3 reads CASSILGGQGAHQPQHF. In DNA, the CDR3 is TGTGCCAGTAGTATCTTAGGGGGACAGGGGGCCCATCAGCCCCAGCATTTT. The chain recombines TRBV19 with TRBJ1-5; 12 bases are shared with TRBD1. The V gene's germline CDR1 is LNHDA and CDR2 SQIVND (reference sequence). CDR3 size: 17 residues. The trim removed 3 bases at V and 5 bases at J, leaving 8 bases unmatched.

This chain connects TRBV2 to TRBJ1-6; 10 bases agree with TRBD1. J was trimmed by 10 bases and V by 4 bases; bases with no gene match: 7. CDR1 and CDR2 from the germline V gene are SNHLY and FYNNEI. The CDR3 is 15 residues long. The CDR3 nucleotides read TGTGCCAGCAGTGTGGAGACAGGGGGCGGATCACCCCTCCACTTT. This encodes CASSVETGGGSPLHF.

This chain connects TRBV7-9 to TRBJ1-2; weak D call: TRBD1 (5 bases). V dropped 5 bases and J dropped 0 bases, with 10 bases sitting between them. CDR3 length: 14 residues. The germline V gene has CDR1 SEHNR and CDR2 FQNEAQ (reference sequence). This CDR3 reads CASSHGGSNYGYTF. The CDR3 DNA reads TGTGCCAGCAGCCACGGGGGATCTAACTATGGCTACACCTTC.

V is TRBV28 and J is TRBJ1-2, with a possible D match to TRBD1 (5 bases). Germline V gene lookup returns CDR1 MDHEN and CDR2 SYDVKM. V gave up 3 bases and J gave up 8 bases, with 10 bases separating them. The CDR3 sequence is 12 residues long. The CDR3 DNA reads as TGTGCCAGCAGTTTCCAGGGAAAGGGCTACACCTTC. Translating it yields CASSFQGKGYTF.

The CDR3 sequence: CASSSGSPGGYGYTF. CDR3 DNA sequence: TGTGCCAGCAGCTCTGGTTCCCCGGGGGGCTATGGCTACACCTTC. The chain has TRBV7-9 and TRBJ1-2, with a possible D match to TRBD1 (5 bases). The CDR3 is 15 amino acids. Deletions cut 4 bases from V and 4 bases from J, with 16 bases between. From germline, CDR1 is SEHNR and CDR2 FQNEAQ (reference sequence).

This clone has only one observation. The chain links TRBV9 to TRBJ2-3, with 8 bases identical to TRBD2. The CDR3 has 14 residues. From germline, CDR1 is SGDLS and CDR2 YYNGEE. V gave up 3 bases and J gave up 4 bases; unmatched junction bases: 4. CDR3 sequence (DNA): TGTGCCAGCAGCGGACGGGGGGGCGCAGATACGCAGTATTTT. Translation gives CASSGRGGADTQYF.

This chain joins TRBV20-1 and TRBJ1-1, with D unresolved. CDR3 size: 11 residues. Trimming stripped 6 bases from V and 1 base from J, with 6 bases between. Germline loops: CDR1 DFQATT, CDR2 SNEGSKA (reference sequence). This CDR3 is CSASGNTEAFF. The CDR3 nucleotides read TGCAGTGCGTCCGGGAACACTGAAGCTTTCTTT.

The rearrangement uses TRBV28 and TRBJ2-1, with a weak D call TRBD1 (5 bases). V was shortened by 3 bases and J by 14 bases, with 17 bases between the two germline ends. Germline CDR1 MDHEN, CDR2 SYDVKM. The CDR3 length is 13 residues. Here the CDR3 DNA reads TGTGCCAGCAGTTTGGCAGGGAAATTCGAGAAGTTCTTC. Amino acid sequence: CASSLAGKFEKFF.

The chain joins TRBV19 to TRBJ1-6; D is perhaps TRBD1 (6 bases). The germline gives CDR1 LNHDA, CDR2 SQIVND (reference sequence). V was cut by 11 bases and J by 6 bases, with 11 bases left in between. The CDR3 extends over 12 amino acids. In DNA form, the CDR3 reads TGTGCCTCCGGACAGTTTAATTCACCCCTCCACTTT. It translates to CASGQFNSPLHF.

The chain links TRBV7-8 to TRBJ1-5; D is unresolved. The V and J ends lost 5 bases and 4 bases respectively, with 12 bases between them. Germline V gives CDR1 SGHVS, CDR2 FQNEAQ. The CDR3 length is 14 residues. CDR3: CASSTRGINQPQHF. The CDR3 DNA is TGTGCCAGCAGCACCCGGGGAATAAATCAGCCCCAGCATTTT.

The rearrangement joins TRBV11-1 to TRBJ1-3; D is uncertain. The CDR3 spans 13 residues. Germline-derived CDR1 and CDR2 are SGHAT and FQDESV (reference sequence). Trimming shortened V by 3 bases and J by 6 bases, and 9 bases separated the two germline ends. The DNA for the CDR3 is TGTGCCAGCAGCTTCCGCGGCTTAAACACCATATATTTT. It is translated as CASSFRGLNTIYF.

CDR3 coding DNA: TGTGCCAGCAGCTTATCAGGGACAGCGAGCAATCAGCCCCAGCATTTT. Encoded protein: CASSLSGTASNQPQHF. The gene calls are TRBV7-9 and TRBJ1-5; 7 nucleotides line up with TRBD1. The CDR3 sequence is 16 residues long. Germline assignment: CDR1 SEHNR and CDR2 FQNEAQ (reference sequence). The trim removed 2 bases at V and 1 base at J, leaving 5 bases unmatched. Variable domain in full (rest from reference TRBV7-9 and TRBJ1-5): DTGVSQNPRHKITKRGQNVTFRCDPISEHNRLYWYRQTLGQGPEFLTYFQNEAQLEKSRLLSDRFSAERPKGSFSTLEIQRTEQGDSAMYLCASSLSGTASNQPQHFGDGTRLSIL.

CDR3 in DNA: TGCGCCAGCAGCCAACTCATAGTCCCGGGACTAGCGGGAAGCACCTACGAGCAGTACTTC. Protein sequence: CASSQLIVPGLAGSTYEQYF. The chain joins TRBV4-1 to TRBJ2-7; TRBD2 agrees at 13 bases. The junction had 15 bases not matched to a gene; V was cut back by 2 bases and J by 2 bases. This CDR3 is 20 amino acids long. Germline V gene sequence: CDR1 MGHRA, CDR2 YSYEKL.

As to this clone: This specimen includes other DNA sequences encoding the same CDR3. V gene TRBV29-1 combines with J gene TRBJ2-5; 11 positions agree with TRBD1. Trimming removed 6 bases from V and 5 bases from J; junction bases left unmatched: 2. The germline V gene encodes CDR1 SQVTM and CDR2 ANQGSEA. The CDR3 is 12 residues long. CDR3 amino acids: CSVDRGRETQYF. The CDR3 nucleotides read TGCAGCGTGGACAGGGGGCGCGAGACCCAGTACTTC.

This chain links TRBV9 with TRBJ2-2; 7 positions agree with TRBD1. The CDR3 runs 16 residues. Germline assignment: CDR1 SGDLS and CDR2 YYNGEE. V gave up 4 bases and J gave up 4 bases; unmatched junction bases: 10. The CDR3 loop is CASSPLQGIGTGELFF. DNA for the CDR3: TGTGCCAGCAGCCCCTTACAGGGGATAGGCACCGGGGAGCTGTTTTTT.